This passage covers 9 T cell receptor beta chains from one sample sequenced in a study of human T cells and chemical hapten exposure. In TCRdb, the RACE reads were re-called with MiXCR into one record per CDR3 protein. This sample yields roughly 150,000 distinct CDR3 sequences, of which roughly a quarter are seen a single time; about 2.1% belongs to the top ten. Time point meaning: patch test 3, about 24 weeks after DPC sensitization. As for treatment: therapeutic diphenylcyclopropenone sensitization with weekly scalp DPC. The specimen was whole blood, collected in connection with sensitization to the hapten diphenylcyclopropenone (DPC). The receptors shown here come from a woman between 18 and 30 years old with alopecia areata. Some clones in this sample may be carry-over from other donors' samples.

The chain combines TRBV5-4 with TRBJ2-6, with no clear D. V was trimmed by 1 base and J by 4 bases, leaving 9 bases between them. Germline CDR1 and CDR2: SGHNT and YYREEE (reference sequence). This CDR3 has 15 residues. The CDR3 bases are TGTGCCAGCAGCTTGTGGGTAACCGGGGCCAACGTCCTGACTTTC. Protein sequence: CASSLWVTGANVLTF.

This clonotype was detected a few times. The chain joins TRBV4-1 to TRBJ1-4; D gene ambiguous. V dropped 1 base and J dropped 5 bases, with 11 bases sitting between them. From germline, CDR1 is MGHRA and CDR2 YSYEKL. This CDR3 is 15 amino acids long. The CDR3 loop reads CASSQGRSPNEKLFF. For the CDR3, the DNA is TGCGCCAGCAGCCAAGGAAGGAGCCCGAATGAAAAACTGTTTTTT.

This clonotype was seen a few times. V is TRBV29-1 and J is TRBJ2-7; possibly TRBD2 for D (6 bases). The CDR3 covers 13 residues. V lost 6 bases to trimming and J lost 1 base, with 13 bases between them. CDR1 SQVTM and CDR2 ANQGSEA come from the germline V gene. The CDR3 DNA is TGCAGCGTCGGGACTCAATCGTCCTACGAGCAGTACTTC. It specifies CSVGTQSSYEQYF.

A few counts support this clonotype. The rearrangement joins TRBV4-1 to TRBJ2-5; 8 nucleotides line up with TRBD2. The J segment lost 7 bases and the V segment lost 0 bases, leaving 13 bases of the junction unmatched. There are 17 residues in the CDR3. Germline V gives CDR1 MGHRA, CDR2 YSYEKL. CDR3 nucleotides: TGCGCCAGCAGCCAAGATCTGTCGGCGGGGGGCAGGGGGACCCAGTACTTC. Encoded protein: CASSQDLSAGGRGTQYF.

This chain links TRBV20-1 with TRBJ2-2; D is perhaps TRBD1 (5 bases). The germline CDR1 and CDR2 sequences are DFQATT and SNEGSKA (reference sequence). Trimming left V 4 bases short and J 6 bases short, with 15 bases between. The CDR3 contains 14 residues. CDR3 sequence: CSAKLRGESGELFF. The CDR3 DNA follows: TGCAGTGCTAAACTAAGGGGCGAGTCCGGGGAGCTGTTTTTT.

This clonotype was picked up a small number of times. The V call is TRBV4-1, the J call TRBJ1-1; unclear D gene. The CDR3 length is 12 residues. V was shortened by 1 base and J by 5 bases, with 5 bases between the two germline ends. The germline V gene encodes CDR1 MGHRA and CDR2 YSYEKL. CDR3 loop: CASSQGATEAFF. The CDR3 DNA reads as TGCGCCAGCAGCCAAGGAGCGACTGAAGCTTTCTTT.

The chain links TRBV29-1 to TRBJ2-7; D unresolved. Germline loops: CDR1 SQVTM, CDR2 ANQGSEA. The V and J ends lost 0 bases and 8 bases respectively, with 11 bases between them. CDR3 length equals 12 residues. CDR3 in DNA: TGCAGCGTTGAAGATCATCCCTCCCAGCAGTACTTC. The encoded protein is CSVEDHPSQQYF.

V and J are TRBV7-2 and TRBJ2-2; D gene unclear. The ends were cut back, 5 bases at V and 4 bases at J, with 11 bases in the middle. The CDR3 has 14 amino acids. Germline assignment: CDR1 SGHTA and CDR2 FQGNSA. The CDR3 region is CASSAQLTTGELFF. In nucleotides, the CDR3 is TGTGCCAGCAGCGCCCAATTAACCACCGGGGAGCTGTTTTTT. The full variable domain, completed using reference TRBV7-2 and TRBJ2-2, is GAGVSQSPSNKVTEKGKDVELRCDPISGHTALYWYRQSLGQGLEFLIYFQGNSAPDKSGLPSDRFSAERTGGSVSTLTIQRTQQEDSAVYLCASSAQLTTGELFFGEGSRLTVL.

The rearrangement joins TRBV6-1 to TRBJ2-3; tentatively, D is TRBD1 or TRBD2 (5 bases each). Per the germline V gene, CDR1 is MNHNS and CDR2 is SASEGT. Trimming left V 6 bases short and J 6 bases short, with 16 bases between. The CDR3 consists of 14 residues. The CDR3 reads CASRPLGRLDTQYF. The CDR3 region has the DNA TGTGCCAGCAGACCACTGGGACGTCTCGATACGCAGTATTTT.